These 8 T cell receptor beta chains were all obtained from the same sample, sequenced in a study of T cell repertoires in cytomegalovirus infection. No antigen has been identified for these receptors. TCRdb re-called the reads with MiXCR, one entry per CDR3 protein. The sample includes some 900,000 distinct CDR3 sequences, about 33% of them seen just once. Material: cultured CD8+ T cells from PBMCs, obtained from culture after CMV antigen stimulation. The receptors were gathered from a human donor in good health (CMV status not recorded). Some clones in this sample may be carry-over from other donors' samples.

In its sample, this clonotype was seen a few times. V gene TRBV19 combines with J gene TRBJ2-3; 14 nucleotides align to TRBD2. Per the germline V gene, CDR1 is LNHDA and CDR2 is SQIVND (reference sequence). Losses at the gene ends were 6 bases for V and 8 bases for J; bases not matched to a gene: 13. CDR3 size: 17 residues. CDR3 amino acids: CASRSPGLAGVGVTQYF. CDR3 nucleotide sequence: TGTGCCAGTAGAAGTCCGGGACTAGCGGGGGTCGGTGTTACGCAGTATTTT.

This clonotype showed up many times. In DNA form, the CDR3 reads TGTGCCAGCAGACATGCGGGACTTCACAATGAGCAGTTCTTC. As protein: CASRHAGLHNEQFF. V gene TRBV12-3 or TRBV12-4 combines with J gene TRBJ2-1; D is perhaps TRBD2 (6 bases). V lost 6 bases and J lost 5, with 14 bases in between. This CDR3 has 14 amino acids.

The chain carries TRBV12-3 or TRBV12-4 and TRBJ2-3; D gene unclear. The germline V and J ends were trimmed by 7 bases and 5 bases, with 13 bases remaining between them. The CDR3 consists of 13 residues. CDR3 sequence: CASTLPGGDTQYF. CDR3 sequence (DNA): TGTGCCAGCACCCTCCCAGGTGGAGATACGCAGTATTTT.

In this sample, this clonotype turned up a few times. The CDR3 DNA is TGTGCCAGCAGCTTAGGCCAGTTCTACGAGCAGTACTTC. This sequence encodes CASSLGQFYEQYF. This chain links TRBV7-6 with TRBJ2-7; D unclear. There are 13 residues in the CDR3. The ends were cut back, 1 base at V and 3 bases at J, with 7 bases in the middle. Germline V lookup: CDR1 SGHVS, CDR2 FNYEAQ.

This chain joins TRBV7-2 and TRBJ2-5, with TRBD2 identical over 12 bases. CDR3 length equals 16 residues. The V gene's germline CDR1 is SGHTA and CDR2 FQGNSA. V shed 4 bases, J shed 5 bases, and the junction held 8 bases outside the gene matches. The DNA of the CDR3 is TGTGCCAGCAGCTATGGACTAGCGGGGATTGGGGAGACCCAGTACTTC. This codes for CASSYGLAGIGETQYF.

This clonotype has a handful of counts. This sequence joins TRBV20-1 and TRBJ1-1, with a weak D call TRBD1 (5 bases). This CDR3 has 17 amino acids. The V and J ends lost 0 bases and 4 bases respectively, with 21 bases between them. Germline CDR1 reads DFQATT; CDR2 reads SNEGSKA (reference sequence). Here the CDR3 reads CSARDRHGNRRGTEAFF. The CDR3 DNA reads TGCAGTGCTAGAGATAGGCACGGGAACAGGAGGGGCACTGAAGCTTTCTTT.

This clonotype was seen a few times. This rearrangement joins TRBV4-1 to TRBJ2-1; TRBD2 aligns across 8 bases. The CDR3 covers 17 residues. Germline-derived CDR1 and CDR2 are MGHRA and YSYEKL. V shed 0 bases and J 5 bases; nucleotides not matched to a gene: 9. Written as DNA, the CDR3 is TGCGCCAGCAGCCAAGATCCGGTGCGGGGGGCTCACAATGAGCAGTTCTTC. Its protein product is CASSQDPVRGAHNEQFF.

A word on this clonotype: A much larger clone lies a single base off, so this may be a read error. The chain couples TRBV20-1 to TRBJ2-1; tentative D call: TRBD1 (5 bases). The CDR3 covers 12 residues. In germline, CDR1 is DFQATT, CDR2 SNEGSKA (reference sequence). CDR3 sequence reads: CSAEPPGNVQFF. CDR3 in DNA: TGCAGTGCTGAACCTCCAGGGAATGTGCAGTTCTTC.